This T cell receptor beta chain was recovered during a study of T cell responses to AZD1222 COVID-19 vaccine. Whole-study results and caveats: Repertoire sampling was restricted to post-peak T cell response timepoints. Females made up more of the donors, who were largely white British, and clonal diversity may have come out too low. Baseline seropositives among AZD1222 recipients totaled only five to seven. Regions left unmutated in variants are reportedly the target of nearly half of spike-specific TCRs.

About this clone: Its antigen remains unidentified.

The repertoire was sequenced with immunoSEQ multiplex PCR; TCRdb's copy has only in-frame clones and lacks some. The sample consists of 200,000 to 250,000 clones, roughly 91% of them appearing once. V lost 0 bases to trimming and J lost 9 bases, with 10 bases between them. The CDR3 has 13 residues. Germline assignment: CDR1 SGHRS and CDR2 YFSETQ. The receptor was derived from an adult in good health. The sequenced sample was peripheral blood, obtained on day 0 of MenACWY control vaccination. The rearrangement joins TRBV5-1 to TRBJ2-1; the D is unclear. CDR3 amino acids: CASSLVLSSEQFF. DNA for the CDR3: TGCGCCAGCAGCTTGGTCTTATCGAGTGAGCAGTTCTTC.